In this sample, the clone carrying this T cell receptor beta chain turned up once. No antigen is known for it. Sequencing relied on a cDNA template that was reverse transcribed from extracted RNA. The table came from immunoSEQ multiplex PCR; TCRdb's copy has only in-frame clones and leaves some out. The table shows approximately 61,000 clones, with over 95% occurring only once. This entry is derived from a study of CD8+ T cells in alopecia areata. Whole-study context: Treated patients were given 5 to 10 mg oral tofacitinib twice daily. Patients took tofacitinib for 6 to 18 months, followed by 6 drug-free months. General study points: Affected lesional scalp, above all in alopecia totalis/universalis, was more clonal than normal scalp.

Trimming cost V 2 bases and J 7 bases, with 6 bases left between them. The V gene's germline CDR1 is MNHEY and CDR2 SVGAGI. The CDR3 consists of 12 residues. The J gene is TRBJ2-1, the V gene TRBV6-5; D is undetermined. The receptor was isolated from a human donor with alopecia areata. The sample in question was CD8+ T cells sorted from blood, obtained at week 0. CDR3 bases: TGTGCCAGCAGTTACGATGGTAATGAGCAGTTCTTC. It codes for CASSYDGNEQFF.